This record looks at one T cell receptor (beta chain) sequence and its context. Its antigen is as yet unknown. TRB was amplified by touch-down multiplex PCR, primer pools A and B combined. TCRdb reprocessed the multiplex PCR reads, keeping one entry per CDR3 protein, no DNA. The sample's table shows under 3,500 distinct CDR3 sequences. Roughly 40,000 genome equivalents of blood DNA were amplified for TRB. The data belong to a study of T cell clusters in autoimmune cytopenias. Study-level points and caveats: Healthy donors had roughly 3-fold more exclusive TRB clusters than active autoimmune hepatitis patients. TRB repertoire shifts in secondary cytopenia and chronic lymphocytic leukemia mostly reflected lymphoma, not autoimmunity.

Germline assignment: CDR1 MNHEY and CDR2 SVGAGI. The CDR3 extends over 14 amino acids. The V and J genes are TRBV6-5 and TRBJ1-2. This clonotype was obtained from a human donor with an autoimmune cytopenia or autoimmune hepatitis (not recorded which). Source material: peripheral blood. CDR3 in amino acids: CASSLDLAYYGYTF.